This T cell receptor (beta chain) appears in the sequencing data of a study of control samples from healthy donors and cancer patients. The CDR3 consists of 14 residues. The germline V gene encodes CDR1 SGHDT and CDR2 YYEEEE. V trimming: 7 bases; J trimming: 5 bases; junction bases outside the gene matches: 6. TCRdb's table, derived via immunoSEQ multiplex PCR, lists solely in-frame clones and lacks some. The sample carries around 100,000 clones, approximately 90% recorded once. This chain joins TRBV5-6 and TRBJ2-1; 10 nucleotides line up with TRBD1. The receptor was isolated from a man aged 60-69 years with lung cancer. Sample: PBMCs. Written as DNA, the CDR3 is TGTGCCAGCCTGGGACAGGGGTATCACAATGAGCAGTTCTTC. Its translation: CASLGQGYHNEQFF.